This T cell receptor beta chain is drawn from a study of T-cell memory formation after mild COVID-19. After removal of 5 bases from V and 4 bases from J, the junction contained 14 bases not matched to a gene. The germline V gene encodes CDR1 SEHNR and CDR2 FQNEAQ (reference sequence). The CDR3 loop spans 17 amino acids. Each CDR3 protein is one row after TCRdb ran MiXCR on the 5' RACE reads. The sample has 530,000 or so distinct CDR3 sequences, roughly 17% seen once. Study conclusions and caveats: Among clones contracting day 15 to 85, CD4/CD8 was balanced, whereas later expanders leaned CD4+.

This clonotype has ten or more counts. Its antigen is not identified. The chain joins TRBV7-9 to TRBJ1-1, with TRBD1 matching 9 bases. Sequenced: PBMCs or a T cell subset sorted from them (not recorded which). The source of this sequence is an adult woman who had mild COVID-19 (a few samples of this study predate the infection). Cell type and time point are not known. The chain's CDR3 is CASSHGQEKGQGTEAFF. In nucleotides, the CDR3 is TGTGCCAGCAGCCACGGACAGGAGAAGGGACAGGGCACTGAAGCTTTCTTT.